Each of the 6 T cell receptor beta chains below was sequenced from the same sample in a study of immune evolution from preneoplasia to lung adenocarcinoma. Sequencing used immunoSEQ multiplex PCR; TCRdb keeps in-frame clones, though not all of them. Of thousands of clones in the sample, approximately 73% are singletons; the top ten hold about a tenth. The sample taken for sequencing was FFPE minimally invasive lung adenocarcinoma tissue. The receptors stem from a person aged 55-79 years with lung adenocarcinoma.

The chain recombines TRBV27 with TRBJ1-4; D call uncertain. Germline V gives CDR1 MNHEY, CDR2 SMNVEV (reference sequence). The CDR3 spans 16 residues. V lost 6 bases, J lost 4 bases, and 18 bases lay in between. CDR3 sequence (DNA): TGTGCCAGCAGCGAAGTTATGTCTCTGGGTAATGAAAAACTGTTTTTT. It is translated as CASSEVMSLGNEKLFF.

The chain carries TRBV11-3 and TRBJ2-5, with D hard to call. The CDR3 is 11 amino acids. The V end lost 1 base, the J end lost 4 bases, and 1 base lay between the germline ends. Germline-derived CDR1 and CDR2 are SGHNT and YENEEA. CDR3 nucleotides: TGTGCCAGCAGCTTAGCAGAGACCCAGTACTTC. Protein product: CASSLAETQYF.

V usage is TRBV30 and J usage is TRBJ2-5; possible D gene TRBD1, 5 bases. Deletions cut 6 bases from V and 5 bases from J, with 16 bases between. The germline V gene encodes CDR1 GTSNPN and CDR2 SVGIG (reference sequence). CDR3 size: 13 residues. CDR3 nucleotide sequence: TGTGCCTGTTCGACAGACCCGAGGGAGACCCAGTACTTC. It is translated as CACSTDPRETQYF.

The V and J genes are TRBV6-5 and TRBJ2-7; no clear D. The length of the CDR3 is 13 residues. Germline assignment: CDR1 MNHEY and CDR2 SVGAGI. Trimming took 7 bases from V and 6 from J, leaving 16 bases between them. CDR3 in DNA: TGTGCCAGCACCCATCGGATAGGATTCGAGCAGTACTTC. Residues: CASTHRIGFEQYF.

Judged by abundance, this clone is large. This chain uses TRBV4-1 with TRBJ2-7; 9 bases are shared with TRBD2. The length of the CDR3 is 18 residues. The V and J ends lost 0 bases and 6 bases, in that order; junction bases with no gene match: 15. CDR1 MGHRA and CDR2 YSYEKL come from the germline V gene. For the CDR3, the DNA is TGCGCCAGCAGCCAAGATCGGGTAGCGGGAGTATTTGGACGCGAGCAGTACTTC. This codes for CASSQDRVAGVFGREQYF.

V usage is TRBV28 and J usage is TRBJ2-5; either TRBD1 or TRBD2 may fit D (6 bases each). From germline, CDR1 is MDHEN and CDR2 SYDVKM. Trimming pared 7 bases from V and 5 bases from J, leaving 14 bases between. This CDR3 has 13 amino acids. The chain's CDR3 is CASKGGGDETQYF. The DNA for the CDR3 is TGTGCCAGCAAAGGAGGGGGTGATGAGACCCAGTACTTC.